The clone carrying this T cell receptor beta chain has a handful of counts. The sample is drawn from a study of blood T cell repertoires in COVID-19. Some clones are missing from TCRdb's copy, which holds only in-frame ones; the method was immunoSEQ multiplex PCR. The sample holds over 100,000 clones, 75% to 90% seen once. Trimming left V 4 bases short and J 4 bases short, with 11 bases between. From germline, CDR1 is SGDLS and CDR2 YYNGEE. The CDR3 loop spans 13 amino acids. This receptor was taken from a man aged 70 or older with acute or convalescent COVID-19. This sequence joins TRBV9 and TRBJ1-2; tentative D call: TRBD1 (6 bases). Material for sequencing was peripheral blood. CDR3 coding DNA: TGTGCCAGCAGCTTGCAGGGGTTCTATGGCTACACCTTC. Translation: CASSLQGFYGYTF. The full variable domain, its missing parts supplied by reference TRBV9 and TRBJ1-2, is DSGVTQTPKHLITATGQRVTLRCSPRSGDLSVYWYQQSLDQGLQFLIQYYNGEERAKGNILERFSAQQFPDLHSELNLSSLELGDSALYFCASSLQGFYGYTFGSGTRLTVV.